A single sample is the source of the 16 T cell receptor beta chains below, sequenced in a study of molecular identifiers for immune sequencing clone quantification. TCRdb re-derived calls from the PCR reads in MiXCR, one entry per CDR3 protein. The table lists just under 650,000 distinct CDR3 sequences, approximately 20% of them singletons. The specimen was naive CD8+ T cells from blood, with Jurkat cell RNA spiked in. Subset: FACS-sorted CD8+CD4-CCR7+CD45RA+ naive T cells. The receptor source for this set is a human donor in good health. Some libraries in this study had Jurkat cell RNA spiked in.

This clonotype was recorded many times. This sequence joins TRBV6-6 and TRBJ2-2; D unclear. The CDR3 runs to 13 residues. The V and J ends lost 7 bases and 6 bases respectively, with 12 bases between them. The V gene's germline CDR1 is MNHNY and CDR2 SVGAGI (reference sequence). The CDR3 loop is CASMARASGELFF. The CDR3 DNA sequence: TGTGCCAGCATGGCCAGAGCGTCCGGGGAGCTGTTTTTT.

This clonotype was observed at least ten times. The chain carries TRBV4-1 and TRBJ2-1; 9 nucleotides agree with TRBD2. The V gene end was trimmed by 3 bases and the J gene end by 0 bases; junction bases not matched to a gene: 3. CDR3 size: 16 residues. Germline V gives CDR1 MGHRA, CDR2 YSYEKL. CDR3 region: CASSQLSGGSYNEQFF. CDR3 coding DNA: TGCGCCAGCAGCCAGCTTAGCGGGGGCTCCTACAATGAGCAGTTCTTC.

The chain links TRBV27 to TRBJ1-4; TRBD1 matches at 7 bases. The CDR3 covers 18 residues. Germline loops: CDR1 MNHEY, CDR2 SMNVEV (reference sequence). V shed 1 base, J shed 2 bases, and the junction held 10 bases outside the gene matches. The CDR3 DNA reads TGTGCCAGCAGTTTATTAAAGGCAGGGGGGTTGACTAATGAAAAACTGTTTTTT. Translating gives CASSLLKAGGLTNEKLFF.

The table lists this clonotype with many counts. The chain has TRBV5-4 and TRBJ2-7; D possibly uses TRBD1 or TRBD2 (5 bases each). CDR1 and CDR2 (germline): SGHNT, YYREEE (reference sequence). Trimming pared 4 bases from V and 7 bases from J, leaving 12 bases between. The CDR3 is 12 residues long. This chain's CDR3 is CASSPGTAEQYF. The DNA of the CDR3 is TGTGCCAGCAGCCCCGGGACGGCGGAGCAGTACTTC.

This clonotype was found many times. The chain combines TRBV9 with TRBJ2-3; the D call may be TRBD1 or TRBD2 (5 bases each). CDR3 length: 15 amino acids. Trimming took 3 bases from V and 5 from J, leaving 16 bases between them. Per germline, CDR1 SGDLS and CDR2 YYNGEE. DNA for the CDR3: TGTGCCAGCAGCGAAAGTGGGGGACCAGGAGATACGCAGTATTTT. It translates to CASSESGGPGDTQYF.

Concerning this clonotype itself: The CDR3 ends on some other residue instead of the conserved phenylalanine or tryptophan, so this is likely a read error. The chain combines TRBV27 with TRBJ2-1; a weak D match, TRBD2 (6 bases). There are 14 residues in the CDR3. Deletions cut 6 bases from V and 5 bases from J, with 14 bases between. Germline V gene data show CDR1 as MNHEY and CDR2 as SMNVEV (reference sequence). The CDR3 bases are TGTGCCAGCAGCTGGAGGGTTGGGGACAATGAGCAGTTCTGC. This gives the protein CASSWRVGDNEQFC.

V usage is TRBV24-1 and J usage is TRBJ1-5; D gene ambiguous. Trimming removed 2 bases at V and 12 bases at J, with 10 bases between. Looked up from germline, CDR1 is KGHDR and CDR2 is SFDVKD. There are 12 residues in the CDR3. This CDR3 reads CATSDWAGLQHF. DNA for the CDR3: TGTGCCACCAGTGATTGGGCCGGACTCCAGCATTTT.

This clonotype turned up a few times. V is TRBV6-1 and J is TRBJ2-1; D unclear. Germline values: CDR1 MNHNS, CDR2 SASEGT. The CDR3 is 17 amino acids. V lost 2 bases and J 2 bases, leaving 16 bases between the germline ends. The CDR3 here is CASSEIWAGITYNEQFF. In DNA form, the CDR3 reads TGTGCCAGCAGTGAAATTTGGGCAGGTATCACCTACAATGAGCAGTTCTTC.

Turning to this clonotype: A much more abundant neighbour one base away suggests this may be a read error. The genes are TRBV3-1 and TRBJ1-4, with TRBD1 identical over 7 bases. Germline V gives CDR1 LGHDT, CDR2 YNNKEL (reference sequence). The CDR3 is 16 amino acids. DNA of the CDR3: TGTGCCGGCAGCCAAACAGGTTTGGGACAGCCAGAAAAACTGTTTTTT. It encodes CAGSQTGLGQPEKLFF.

This clonotype was found a few times. The genes are TRBV14 and TRBJ1-2; D unclear. The CDR3 is 14 amino acids. Germline V CDR1 and CDR2: SGHDN, FVKESK. V dropped 0 bases and J dropped 4 bases, with 9 bases sitting between them. As DNA, the CDR3 is TGTGCCAGCAGCCAAGATTGGGGTGGCTATGGCTACACCTTC. Amino acids: CASSQDWGGYGYTF.

This clonotype was found many times. The chain uses TRBV7-8 and TRBJ2-1; no clear D gene. The V gene's germline CDR1 is SGHVS and CDR2 FQNEAQ. The CDR3 has 13 residues. V lost 2 bases and J 10 bases, leaving 12 bases between the germline ends. In DNA form, the CDR3 reads TGTGCCAGCAGCTTATTTTCCGGCAGGGAGCAGTTCTTC. Translation gives CASSLFSGREQFF.

Many counts were recorded for this clonotype. The chain combines TRBV5-6 with TRBJ2-3; D ambiguous. V was clipped by 2 bases and J by 2 bases, with 12 bases between them. The CDR3 has 15 residues. The V gene's germline CDR1 is SGHDT and CDR2 YYEEEE. The CDR3 coding sequence is TGTGCCAGCAGCTTATCCCCGTCGAACACAGATACGCAGTATTTT. The encoded protein is CASSLSPSNTDTQYF.

This clonotype was observed a few times. The chain uses TRBV13 and TRBJ2-7; possible D gene TRBD1, 6 bases. Trimming removed 1 base at V and 7 bases at J, with 11 bases between. This CDR3 is 13 amino acids long. The germline V gene has CDR1 PRHDT and CDR2 FYEKMQ (reference sequence). The CDR3 bases are TGTGCCAGCAGCTTAGTTACAGGGAAGGAGCAGTACTTC. This encodes CASSLVTGKEQYF.

The chain employs TRBV24-1 and TRBJ2-5; a possible D gene is TRBD2 (5 bases). V lost 5 bases to trimming and J lost 5 bases, with 14 bases between them. Looked up from germline, CDR1 is KGHDR and CDR2 is SFDVKD. This CDR3 is built from 14 residues. CDR3 in amino acids: CATSVGSSGETQYF. In DNA form, the CDR3 reads TGTGCCACCAGTGTCGGCAGTTCGGGGGAGACCCAGTACTTC.

This clonotype showed up many times. The V and J genes are TRBV7-2 and TRBJ2-7, with 9 bases lining up with TRBD2. CDR3 length equals 16 residues. Trimming at V came to 7 bases and at J to 4 bases, leaving 14 bases not matched to a gene. The germline gives CDR1 SGHTA, CDR2 FQGNSA. CDR3 DNA sequence: TGTGCCAGCACCCTCTCAGTTGGACTAGCGAGATACGAGCAGTACTTC. Amino acid sequence: CASTLSVGLARYEQYF.

J is TRBJ1-3 and V is TRBV30, with TRBD1 as a possible D gene (6 bases). Trimming pared 2 bases from V and 4 bases from J, leaving 9 bases between. The CDR3 has 13 residues. The germline gives CDR1 GTSNPN, CDR2 SVGIG (reference sequence). The CDR3 spells CAWSQGYGNTIYF. The DNA for the CDR3 is TGTGCCTGGAGTCAGGGGTACGGAAACACCATATATTTT. Variable domain in full (rest from reference TRBV30 and TRBJ1-3): SQTIHQWPATLVQPVGSPLSLECTVEGTSNPNLYWYRQAAGRGLQLLFYSVGIGQISSEVPQNLSASRPQDRQFILSSKKLLLSDSGFYLCAWSQGYGNTIYFGEGSWLTVV.